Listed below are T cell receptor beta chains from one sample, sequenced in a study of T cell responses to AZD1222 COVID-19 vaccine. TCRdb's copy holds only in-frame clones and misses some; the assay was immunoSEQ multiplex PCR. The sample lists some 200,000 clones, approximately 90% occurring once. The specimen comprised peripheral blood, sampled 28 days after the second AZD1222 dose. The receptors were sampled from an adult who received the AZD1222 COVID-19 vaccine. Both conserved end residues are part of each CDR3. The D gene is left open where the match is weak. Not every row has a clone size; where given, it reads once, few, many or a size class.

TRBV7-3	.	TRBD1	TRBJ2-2	TGTGCCAGCAGTCCGACAGGGGCCGGGGAGCTGTTTTTT	CASSPTGAGELFF
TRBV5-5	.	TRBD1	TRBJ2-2	TGTGCCAGCAGCCGACAGGGGTCGTGGGACACCGGGGAGCTGTTTTTT	CASSRQGSWDTGELFF
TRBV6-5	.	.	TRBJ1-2	TGTGCCAGCAGGGGCGGGAGCTCTCGCTACACCTTC	CASRGGSSRYTF
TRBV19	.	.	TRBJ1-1	TGTGCCAGTACCCCGACACTGGGCTCTGAAGCTTTCTTT	CASTPTLGSEAFF
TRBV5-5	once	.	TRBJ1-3	TGTGCCAGCAGCGCTAAGAGCTCTGGAAACACCATATATTTT	CASSAKSSGNTIYF
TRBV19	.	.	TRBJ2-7	TGTGCCAGTAGTACGGGCGGAATATCCTACGAGCAGTACTTC	CASSTGGISYEQYF
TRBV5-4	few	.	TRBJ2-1	TGTGCCAGCAGCTTGCCAGAGCTTAGTGAGCAGTTCTTC	CASSLPELSEQFF
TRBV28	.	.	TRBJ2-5	TGTGCCAGCAGTTTAGGGGGGGCGGGCGTCGGGACCCAGTACTTC	CASSLGGAGVGTQYF
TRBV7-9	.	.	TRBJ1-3	TGTGCCAGCAGCCTCTCGGACGGCCGAAACACCATATATTTT	CASSLSDGRNTIYF
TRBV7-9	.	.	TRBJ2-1	TGTGCCAGCAGCAACACTAGGGGTGAGGCCTACAATGAGCAGTTCTTC	CASSNTRGEAYNEQFF
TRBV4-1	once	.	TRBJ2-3	TGCGCCAGCAGCCAAGGGAACACGGGAGCCAGCACAGATACGCAGTATTTT	CASSQGNTGASTDTQYF
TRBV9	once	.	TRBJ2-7	TGTGCCAGCAGCGTGACCGGGACACCAACCTACGAGCAGTACTTC	CASSVTGTPTYEQYF
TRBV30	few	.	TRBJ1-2	TGTGCCTGGGATCAGGGGAACTATGGCTACACCTTC	CAWDQGNYGYTF
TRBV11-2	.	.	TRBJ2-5	TGTGCCAGCAGCTCGAGTTTCATAGAGACCCAGTACTTC	CASSSSFIETQYF
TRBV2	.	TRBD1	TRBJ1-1	TGTGCCAGCAGTGAAGCGGTAACAGGGGCCGCTGAAGCTTTCTTT	CASSEAVTGAAEAFF